A selection of T cell receptor beta chains follows, all from one sample in a study of control samples from healthy donors and cancer patients. Produced via immunoSEQ multiplex PCR; TCRdb's table is partial and in-frame only. The sample contains around 130,000 clones, 93% of which appear only once. Sequencing used PBMCs. The source is a man in his forties or fifties with head and neck cancer. Both conserved end residues are part of each CDR3. The D gene is left open where the match is weak. Part of the rows lack a size; the others show once, few, many or a class for expanded clones.

J: TRBJ2-3; D: TRBD1; size: NA; V: TRBV4-2; DNA: TGTGCCAGCAGCCAAGATGGGACAGGGGGAGCAGATACGCAGTATTTT; CDR3: CASSQDGTGGADTQYF
J: TRBJ1-2; D: NA; size: NA; V: TRBV18; DNA: TGTGCCAGCTCAATGGGTACAAGCTACACCTTC; CDR3: CASSMGTSYTF
J: TRBJ2-4; D: NA; size: NA; V: TRBV27; DNA: TGTGCCAGCAGTTCCCCTTCATTGGAAAACATTCAGTACTTC; CDR3: CASSSPSLENIQYF
J: TRBJ2-2; D: TRBD2; size: NA; V: TRBV25-1; DNA: TGTGCCAGCAGTGAATCCCTAGCGGGCACCGGGGAGCTGTTTTTT; CDR3: CASSESLAGTGELFF
J: TRBJ2-4; D: NA; size: NA; V: TRBV9; DNA: TGTGCCAGCAGCGGCGGGGGCGCCGCCAAAAACATTCAGTACTTC; CDR3: CASSGGGAAKNIQYF
J: TRBJ2-7; D: TRBD2; size: NA; V: TRBV6-1; DNA: TGTGCCAGCAGTGAATCGGGGGGTCTCTCCTACGAGCAGTACTTC; CDR3: CASSESGGLSYEQYF
J: TRBJ1-2; D: NA; size: NA; V: TRBV7-2; DNA: TGTGCCAGCAGCTTAAGGGGGAGGGGGTCGGGGGGCTACACCTTC; CDR3: CASSLRGRGSGGYTF
J: TRBJ1-4; D: NA; size: NA; V: TRBV2; DNA: TGTGCCAGCAGTGTAGGAGGTAATGAAAAACTGTTTTTT; CDR3: CASSVGGNEKLFF
J: TRBJ2-2; D: NA; size: NA; V: TRBV7-3; DNA: TGTGCCAGCAGCCTCAAGGGTTCCGGGGAGCTGTTTTTT; CDR3: CASSLKGSGELFF
J: TRBJ1-5; D: NA; size: NA; V: TRBV5-1; DNA: TGCGCCAGCAGCTTGATAGGGGGGAGTACTCAGCCCCAGCATTTT; CDR3: CASSLIGGSTQPQHF
J: TRBJ2-5; D: TRBD2; size: NA; V: TRBV7-2; DNA: TGTGCCAGCAGCTTAGTGATTAGCGGGTTAGAGACCCAGTACTTC; CDR3: CASSLVISGLETQYF
J: TRBJ2-7; D: NA; size: NA; V: TRBV7-9; DNA: TGTGCCAGCAGCCCACCGGGAACCTCCTACGAGCAGTACTTC; CDR3: CASSPPGTSYEQYF
J: TRBJ2-1; D: TRBD2; size: NA; V: TRBV30; DNA: TGTGCCTGGATTCCTCAAACTAGCGGGGGTTACAATGAGCAGTTCTTC; CDR3: CAWIPQTSGGYNEQFF
J: TRBJ1-3; D: NA; size: NA; V: TRBV5-1; DNA: TGCGCCAGCAGTCCCGACCCAGATGGAAACACCATATATTTT; CDR3: CASSPDPDGNTIYF
J: TRBJ2-3; D: TRBD2; size: NA; V: TRBV27; DNA: TGTGCCAGCAGTTTGAAAGGGACTAGCTACAGCACAGATACGCAGTATTTT; CDR3: CASSLKGTSYSTDTQYF
J: TRBJ2-5; D: TRBD2; size: NA; V: TRBV28; DNA: TGTGCCAGCATCTCAGCGGGGCAAGAGACCCAGTACTTC; CDR3: CASISAGQETQYF
J: TRBJ2-1; D: NA; size: NA; V: TRBV29-1; DNA: TGCAGCGTTGTTGGGGGTTTAAGGGATGAGCAGTTCTTC; CDR3: CSVVGGLRDEQFF
J: TRBJ1-1; D: NA; size: NA; V: TRBV12-3/TRBV12-4; DNA: TGTGCCAGCAGGTCAGGAATCACTGAAGCTTTCTTT; CDR3: CASRSGITEAFF
J: TRBJ1-4; D: NA; size: NA; V: TRBV12-3/TRBV12-4; DNA: TGTGCCAGCAGCCCCGGGCAAAATGAAAAACTGTTTTTT; CDR3: CASSPGQNEKLFF
J: TRBJ1-2; D: NA; size: NA; V: TRBV27; DNA: TGTGCCAGCAGTTCACGGGAATCTTCGAATGGCTACACCTTC; CDR3: CASSSRESSNGYTF
J: TRBJ1-2; D: NA; size: NA; V: TRBV15; DNA: TGTGCCACCAGCAGAGATAGTCCGCGGGTAAGAGATGGCTACACCTTC; CDR3: CATSRDSPRVRDGYTF
J: TRBJ2-6; D: TRBD1; size: NA; V: TRBV6-6; DNA: TGTGCCAGCAGTTCGCTCCAGGGGGTGGCCAACGTCCTGACTTTC; CDR3: CASSSLQGVANVLTF
J: TRBJ2-3; D: TRBD1; size: NA; V: TRBV5-4; DNA: TGTGCCAGCAGCTTAGGACAGGGTGGCACAGATACGCAGTATTTT; CDR3: CASSLGQGGTDTQYF
J: TRBJ2-3; D: TRBD2; size: once; V: TRBV30; DNA: TGTGCCTGGAACTCGGGACTAGCGGGGACAGATACGCAGTATTTT; CDR3: CAWNSGLAGTDTQYF
J: TRBJ2-7; D: TRBD1; size: NA; V: TRBV16; DNA: TGTGCCAGCAGCCAATTTAACCAGGGGGTCAGAGGATACGAGCAGTACTTC; CDR3: CASSQFNQGVRGYEQYF
J: TRBJ1-4; D: NA; size: NA; V: TRBV19; DNA: TGTGCCACCTCCCGCGGGTCGACTAATGAAAAACTGTTTTTT; CDR3: CATSRGSTNEKLFF
J: TRBJ1-5; D: NA; size: NA; V: TRBV19; DNA: TGTGCCAGTAGCCTCACAGGAACTTATCAGCCCCAGCATTTT; CDR3: CASSLTGTYQPQHF
J: TRBJ1-3; D: NA; size: few; V: TRBV3-1/TRBV3-2; DNA: TGTGCCAGCAGCCGCGGTAGGGGGGGCTCTGGAAACACCATATATTTT; CDR3: CASSRGRGGSGNTIYF
J: TRBJ2-7; D: NA; size: NA; V: TRBV20-1; DNA: TGCAGTGCTAGAGGGCCTAGCGAGCAGTACTTC; CDR3: CSARGPSEQYF
J: TRBJ1-5; D: NA; size: NA; V: TRBV6-2/TRBV6-3; DNA: TGTGCCAGCAGCCCTCTTTCGGGGAATAGCAATCAGCCCCAGCATTTT; CDR3: CASSPLSGNSNQPQHF
J: TRBJ1-4; D: NA; size: NA; V: TRBV7-2; DNA: TGTGCCAGCAGCTTAGCTGCAGGGCCGGGTCAACGTGAAAAACTGTTTTTT; CDR3: CASSLAAGPGQREKLFF
J: TRBJ2-1; D: NA; size: NA; V: TRBV7-9; DNA: TGTGCCAGTAGTCGGGGCGGAGGGAATGAGCAGTTCTTC; CDR3: CASSRGGGNEQFF
J: TRBJ1-6; D: NA; size: NA; V: TRBV28; DNA: TGTGTGGCCAGCAGTTACAGGTCAAATTCACCCCTCCACTTT; CDR3: CVASSYRSNSPLHF
J: TRBJ2-7; D: NA; size: NA; V: TRBV6-2/TRBV6-3; DNA: TGTGCCAGCAGTTACTCGCCAGGACCTCCTTACGAGCAGTACTTC; CDR3: CASSYSPGPPYEQYF
J: TRBJ1-2; D: NA; size: NA; V: TRBV5-6; DNA: TGTGCCAGCAGCTTAATAGGGGATTTGGACTGGTGGGACTTC; CDR3: CASSLIGDLDWWDF
J: TRBJ2-3; D: TRBD2; size: NA; V: TRBV7-9; DNA: TGTGCCAGCAGCTTACCCGGGACTAGCGTAATCGATACGCAGTATTTT; CDR3: CASSLPGTSVIDTQYF
J: TRBJ2-1; D: NA; size: NA; V: TRBV18; DNA: TGTGCCAGCTCAGAAGAAGGCAATGAGCAGTTCTTC; CDR3: CASSEEGNEQFF
J: TRBJ1-4; D: NA; size: NA; V: TRBV2; DNA: TGTGCCAGCAAGGGACCAGTGGATGAAAAACTGTTTTTT; CDR3: CASKGPVDEKLFF
J: TRBJ1-6; D: NA; size: NA; V: TRBV12-3/TRBV12-4; DNA: TGTGCCAGCAGGTTACGCGGCGGACCCCTCCACTTT; CDR3: CASRLRGGPLHF
J: TRBJ1-6; D: NA; size: once; V: TRBV6-1; DNA: TGTGCCAGCAGTGAATCGGGAAGGGCGCTCTATAATTCACCCCTCCACTTT; CDR3: CASSESGRALYNSPLHF
J: TRBJ2-7; D: TRBD2; size: NA; V: TRBV19; DNA: TGTGCCAGTAGTCCCGGGGGGGAGTACGAGCAGTACTTC; CDR3: CASSPGGEYEQYF
J: TRBJ2-5; D: NA; size: NA; V: TRBV6-6; DNA: TGTGCCAGCAGTTATTCAACTAGTGCCGAGACCCAGTACTTC; CDR3: CASSYSTSAETQYF
J: TRBJ2-7; D: TRBD1; size: NA; V: TRBV6-5; DNA: TGTGCCAGCAGTTACGAGGGACAGGGGGCTAAGTACTTC; CDR3: CASSYEGQGAKYF
J: TRBJ1-3; D: TRBD1; size: NA; V: TRBV15; DNA: TGTGCCACCAGGACAGGGGGCTCCCCTCTAGGAAACACCATATATTTT; CDR3: CATRTGGSPLGNTIYF
J: TRBJ2-7; D: NA; size: once; V: TRBV6-5; DNA: TGTGCCAGCAGTTTGGCCGTCGGCTACGAGCAGTACTTC; CDR3: CASSLAVGYEQYF
J: TRBJ2-3; D: NA; size: NA; V: TRBV3-1/TRBV3-2; DNA: TGTGCCAGCACCCGTCGACTGAGCACAGATACGCAGTATTTT; CDR3: CASTRRLSTDTQYF
J: TRBJ2-1; D: NA; size: NA; V: TRBV7-9; DNA: TGTGCCAGCAGCTTAGCGGGGGCGAGGGCGACACAGTTCTTC; CDR3: CASSLAGARATQFF
J: TRBJ2-2; D: NA; size: NA; V: TRBV30; DNA: TGTGCCTGGAGTGTGGCAGCCACCGGGGAGCTGTTTTTT; CDR3: CAWSVAATGELFF
J: TRBJ2-2; D: NA; size: few; V: TRBV30; DNA: TGTGCCTGGAGAGAGTACGGGGAGCTGTTTTTT; CDR3: CAWREYGELFF
J: TRBJ1-5; D: NA; size: NA; V: TRBV12-3/TRBV12-4; DNA: TGTGCCAGCAGTTCCTCATATAATCAGCCCCAGCATTTT; CDR3: CASSSSYNQPQHF
J: TRBJ1-1; D: NA; size: NA; V: TRBV5-4; DNA: TGTGCCAGCAGCTCAGAGGGGAACACTGAAGCTTTCTTT; CDR3: CASSSEGNTEAFF
J: TRBJ1-1; D: NA; size: NA; V: TRBV11-3; DNA: TGTGCCAGCAGCTTAGGAGCGGACACTGAAGCTTTCTTT; CDR3: CASSLGADTEAFF
J: TRBJ2-3; D: NA; size: NA; V: TRBV7-3; DNA: TGTGCCAGCAGCTTCAGCGGAGAAAAAACAGATACGCAGTATTTT; CDR3: CASSFSGEKTDTQYF
J: TRBJ2-3; D: TRBD2; size: NA; V: TRBV7-3; DNA: TGTGCCAGCAGCTTAGCAGCGGGGAGAGATACGCAGTATTTT; CDR3: CASSLAAGRDTQYF
J: TRBJ2-5; D: NA; size: NA; V: TRBV3-1/TRBV3-2; DNA: TGTGCCAGCAGCGCTGACTTAGGGCCTAGAGAGACCCAGTACTTC; CDR3: CASSADLGPRETQYF
J: TRBJ2-3; D: TRBD2; size: NA; V: TRBV11-2; DNA: TGTGCCAGCAGCTTAAGCGGGGGGAGCACAGATACGCAGTATTTT; CDR3: CASSLSGGSTDTQYF
J: TRBJ2-1; D: TRBD2; size: NA; V: TRBV19; DNA: TGTGCCAGTAGTAAGCGGGGGAACCAGTATTACTACAATGAGCAGTTCTTC; CDR3: CASSKRGNQYYYNEQFF
J: TRBJ1-3; D: TRBD1; size: NA; V: TRBV5-1; DNA: TGCGCCAGCAGCCTAGGACAGGGCATCTCTGGAAACACCATATATTTT; CDR3: CASSLGQGISGNTIYF
J: TRBJ2-4; D: TRBD1; size: NA; V: TRBV12-3/TRBV12-4; DNA: TGTGCCACAGTGGACAGGGCCAAAAACATTCAGTACTTC; CDR3: CATVDRAKNIQYF